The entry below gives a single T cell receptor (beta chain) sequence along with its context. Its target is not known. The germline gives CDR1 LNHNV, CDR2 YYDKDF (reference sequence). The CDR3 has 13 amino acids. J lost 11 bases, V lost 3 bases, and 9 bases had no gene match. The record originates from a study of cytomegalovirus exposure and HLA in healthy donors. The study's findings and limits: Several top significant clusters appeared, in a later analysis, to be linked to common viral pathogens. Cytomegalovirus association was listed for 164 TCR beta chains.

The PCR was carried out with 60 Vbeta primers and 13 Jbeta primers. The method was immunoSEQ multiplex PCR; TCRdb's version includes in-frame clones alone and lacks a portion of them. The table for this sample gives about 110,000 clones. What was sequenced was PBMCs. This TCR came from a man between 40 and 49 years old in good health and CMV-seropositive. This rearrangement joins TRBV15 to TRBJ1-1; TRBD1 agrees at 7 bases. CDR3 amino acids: CATSRLRQGAAFF. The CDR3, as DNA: TGTGCCACCAGCAGGCTACGACAGGGAGCGGCTTTCTTT. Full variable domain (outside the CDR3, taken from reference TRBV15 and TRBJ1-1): DAMVIQNPRYQVTQFGKPVTLSCSQTLNHNVMYWYQQKSSQAPKLLFHYYDKDFNNEADTPDNFQSRRPNTSFCFLDIRSPGLGDTAMYLCATSRLRQGAAFFGQGTRLTVV.